This TCR beta chain was obtained from a study of blood T cell repertoires in COVID-19. Whole-study context: Spain, Italy and the United States supplied samples that represented acute and convalescent COVID-19. T cells, B-cell-depleted T cells, or PBMCs provided the cDNA or gDNA that served as material.

As originally analysed: Counts of nucleated cells, estimated from reference gene primer amplification, were obtained. Assay: immunoSEQ multiplex PCR; the TCRdb copy retains only in-frame clones and omits some. That table supplies the V and J calls and clone size; D and trimming were determined from the DNA. This table holds roughly 200,000 clones, 65% to 80% found once. Germline values: CDR1 LGHNA, CDR2 YNFKEQ. The CDR3 runs 17 residues. V dropped 0 bases and J dropped 7; count of bases not matched to a gene: 11. J is TRBJ2-7 and V is TRBV4-2; TRBD2 agrees at 11 bases. Sequencing input: peripheral blood. This receptor was obtained from a man aged 50 to 59 who had recovered from COVID-19. DNA for the CDR3: TGTGCCAGCAGCCAAGATCTAGCGGGAGGCCCTCTGGGGGAGCAGTACTTC. Translation gives CASSQDLAGGPLGEQYF.